This entry lists 10 T cell receptor beta chains sequenced from one sample in a study of T cell responses to AZD1222 COVID-19 vaccine. The data were produced by immunoSEQ multiplex PCR, yet TCRdb's version contains in-frame clones alone and is incomplete. The sample contains 150,000 to 190,000 clones, more than 90% of which appear only once. Sequenced material: peripheral blood, taken 28 days after the second AZD1222 dose. The receptors were gathered from an adult who received the AZD1222 COVID-19 vaccine.

There are many counts of this clone. V usage is TRBV19 and J usage is TRBJ2-7, with 7 bases matching TRBD1. V dropped 9 bases and J dropped 6; count of bases not matched to a gene: 11. CDR1 LNHDA and CDR2 SQIVND come from the germline V gene (reference sequence). CDR3 length equals 13 residues. The CDR3 sequence is CASRSDRTREQYF. The CDR3 DNA reads as TGTGCCAGCCGTTCGGACAGGACTCGCGAGCAGTACTTC.

This chain links TRBV7-9 with TRBJ1-1; TRBD1 is a possible D gene (5 bases). The germline V gene encodes CDR1 SEHNR and CDR2 FQNEAQ (reference sequence). The CDR3 spans 12 residues. The ends were cut back, 5 bases at V and 7 bases at J, with 11 bases in the middle. The DNA for the CDR3 is TGTGCCAGCAGCCACCGACAGATTGAAGCTTTCTTT. This encodes CASSHRQIEAFF.

This clone showed up just a few times. The chain employs TRBV5-1 and TRBJ2-7; no reliable D call. CDR1 is SGHRS and CDR2 is YFSETQ in the germline V gene. V lost 0 bases and J 0 bases, leaving 7 bases between the germline ends. The CDR3 length is 14 residues. The CDR3 reads CASSLDSSSYEQYF. The CDR3 DNA reads TGCGCCAGCAGCTTGGACAGCTCCTCCTACGAGCAGTACTTC.

The V gene is TRBV7-9, the J gene TRBJ2-1; D possibly matches TRBD1 or TRBD2 (5 bases each). CDR1 is SEHNR and CDR2 is FQNEAQ in the germline V gene (reference sequence). The CDR3 covers 16 residues. The V gene lost 5 bases and the J gene lost 4 bases, with 18 bases spanning the gap. CDR3 nucleotides: TGTGCCAGCAGCCAGACGGGACGGGCGAAGTACAATGAGCAGTTCTTC. This encodes CASSQTGRAKYNEQFF.

This chain joins TRBV9 and TRBJ1-2, with unresolved D. Trimming took off 6 bases at V and 6 bases at J, with 15 bases between the two ends. This CDR3 has 13 residues. CDR1 and CDR2 (germline): SGDLS, YYNGEE. CDR3 amino acids: CASMGSPANGYTF. Here the CDR3 DNA reads TGTGCCAGCATGGGGAGCCCAGCGAATGGCTACACCTTC.

J is TRBJ1-5 and V is TRBV19, with TRBD1 matching over 10 bases. After removal of 10 bases from V and 7 bases from J, the junction contained 13 bases not matched to a gene. Per the germline V gene, CDR1 is LNHDA and CDR2 is SQIVND (reference sequence). The CDR3 length is 15 residues. For the CDR3, the DNA is TGTGCCACCAAGACCGCCGGGACAGGGGACCAGCCCCAGCATTTT. Amino acids: CATKTAGTGDQPQHF.

This rearrangement joins TRBV9 to TRBJ2-2; 9 nucleotides agree with TRBD1. The CDR3 loop spans 17 amino acids. Germline loops: CDR1 SGDLS, CDR2 YYNGEE. After removal of 3 bases from V and 8 bases from J, the junction contained 14 bases not matched to a gene. CDR3 region: CASSDHTGGAFSGELFF. In DNA, the CDR3 is TGTGCCAGCAGCGACCACACAGGGGGCGCTTTTTCTGGGGAGCTGTTTTTT.

V gene TRBV9 combines with J gene TRBJ1-1; unclear D gene. Per germline, CDR1 SGDLS and CDR2 YYNGEE. V lost 3 bases, J lost 0 bases, and 6 bases lay in between. CDR3 size: 13 residues. CDR3: CASSALLNTEAFF. CDR3 bases: TGTGCCAGCAGCGCCCTACTGAACACTGAAGCTTTCTTT.

J is TRBJ2-1 and V is TRBV5-5; tentative D call: TRBD2 (6 bases). CDR1 and CDR2 (germline): SGHKS, YYEKEE (reference sequence). V lost 4 bases and J 10 bases, leaving 15 bases between the germline ends. There are 13 residues in the CDR3. The CDR3 nucleotides read TGTGCCAGCAGCCTAGGGACTGCTGCCGAGCAGTTCTTC. Residues: CASSLGTAAEQFF.

The chain has TRBV9 and TRBJ1-2; tentative D call: TRBD1 (5 bases). Germline CDR1 reads SGDLS; CDR2 reads YYNGEE. The CDR3 loop spans 15 amino acids. Trimming pared 0 bases from V and 1 base from J, leaving 10 bases between. The CDR3 sequence is CASSVEAGRNYGYTF. The CDR3 bases are TGTGCCAGCAGCGTAGAGGCAGGGCGTAACTATGGCTACACCTTC.